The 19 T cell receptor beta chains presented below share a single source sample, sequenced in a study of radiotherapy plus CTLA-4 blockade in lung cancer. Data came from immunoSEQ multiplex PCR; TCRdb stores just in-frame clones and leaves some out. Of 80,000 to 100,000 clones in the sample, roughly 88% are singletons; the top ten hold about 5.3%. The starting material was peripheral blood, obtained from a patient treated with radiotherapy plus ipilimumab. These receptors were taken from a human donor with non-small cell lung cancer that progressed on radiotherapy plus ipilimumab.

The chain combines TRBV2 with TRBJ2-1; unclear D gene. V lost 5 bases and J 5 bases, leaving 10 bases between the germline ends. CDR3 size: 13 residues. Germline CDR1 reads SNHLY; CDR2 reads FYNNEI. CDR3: CASSTFWDNEQFF. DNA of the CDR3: TGTGCCAGCAGTACCTTCTGGGACAATGAGCAGTTCTTC.

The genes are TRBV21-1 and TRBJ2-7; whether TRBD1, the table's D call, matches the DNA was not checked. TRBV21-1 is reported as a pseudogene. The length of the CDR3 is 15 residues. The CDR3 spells CASSKVGGSPYEQYF. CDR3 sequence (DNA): TGTGCCAGCAGCAAAGTAGGGGGAAGCCCCTACGAGCAGTACTTC.

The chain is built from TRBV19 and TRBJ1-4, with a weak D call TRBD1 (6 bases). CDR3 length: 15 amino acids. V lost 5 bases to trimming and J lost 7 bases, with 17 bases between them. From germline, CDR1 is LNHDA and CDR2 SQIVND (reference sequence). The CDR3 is CASSSLRGLGEKLFF. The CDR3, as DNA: TGTGCCAGTAGTTCCCTCAGGGGCCTAGGTGAAAAACTGTTTTTT.

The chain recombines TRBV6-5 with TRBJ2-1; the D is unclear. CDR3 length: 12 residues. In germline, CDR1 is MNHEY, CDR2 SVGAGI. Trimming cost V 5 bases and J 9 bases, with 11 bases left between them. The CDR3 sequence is CASSTPLSEQFF. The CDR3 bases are TGTGCCAGCAGTACCCCTCTCAGTGAGCAGTTCTTC.

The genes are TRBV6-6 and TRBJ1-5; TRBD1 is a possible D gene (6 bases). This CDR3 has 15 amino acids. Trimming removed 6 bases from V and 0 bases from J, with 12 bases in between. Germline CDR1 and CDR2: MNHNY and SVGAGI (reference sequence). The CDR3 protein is CASRKGGDSNQPQHF. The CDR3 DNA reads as TGTGCCAGCAGAAAAGGGGGAGATAGCAATCAGCCCCAGCATTTT.

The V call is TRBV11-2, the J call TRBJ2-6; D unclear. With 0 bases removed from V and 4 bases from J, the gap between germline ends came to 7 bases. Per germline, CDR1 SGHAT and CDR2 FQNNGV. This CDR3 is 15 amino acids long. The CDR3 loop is CASSLEGWGANVLTF. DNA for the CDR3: TGTGCCAGCAGCTTAGAGGGTTGGGGGGCCAACGTCCTGACTTTC.

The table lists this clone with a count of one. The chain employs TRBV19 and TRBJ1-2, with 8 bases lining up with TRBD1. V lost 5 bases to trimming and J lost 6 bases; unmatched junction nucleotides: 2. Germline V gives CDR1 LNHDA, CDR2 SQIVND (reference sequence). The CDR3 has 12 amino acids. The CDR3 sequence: CASSPQGDGYTF. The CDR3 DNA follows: TGTGCCAGTAGTCCACAGGGGGATGGCTACACCTTC.

The CDR3 region is CASSPGGTDTQYF. The CDR3 DNA sequence: TGTGCCAGTAGCCCTGGGGGCACAGATACGCAGTATTTT. V and J are TRBV19 and TRBJ2-3; D gene ambiguous. From germline, CDR1 is LNHDA and CDR2 SQIVND (reference sequence). This CDR3 comprises 13 residues. The V end was cut by 6 bases, the J end by 1 base, with 8 bases between.

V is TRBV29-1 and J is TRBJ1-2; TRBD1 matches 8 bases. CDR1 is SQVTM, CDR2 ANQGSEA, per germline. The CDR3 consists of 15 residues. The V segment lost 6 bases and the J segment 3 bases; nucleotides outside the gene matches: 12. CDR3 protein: CSVPWGTGGDYGYTF. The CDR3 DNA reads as TGCAGCGTCCCCTGGGGGACAGGTGGCGACTATGGCTACACCTTC.

DNA of the CDR3: TGTGCCAGCAGTTTTGCGGGACAGGGCGCAGATACGCAGTATTTT. Translating it yields CASSFAGQGADTQYF. This chain connects TRBV6-6 to TRBJ2-3, with TRBD1 matching over 9 bases. Per germline, CDR1 MNHNY and CDR2 SVGAGI (reference sequence). The CDR3 is 15 residues long. Germline trimming cut 4 bases from V and 4 bases from J; bases unmatched to any gene: 6.

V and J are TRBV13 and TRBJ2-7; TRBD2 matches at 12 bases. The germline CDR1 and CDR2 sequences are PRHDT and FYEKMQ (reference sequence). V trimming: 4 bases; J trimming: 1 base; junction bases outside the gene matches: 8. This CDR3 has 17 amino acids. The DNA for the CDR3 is TGTGCCAGCAGCTCATCTAGCGGGAGGGCCTTTTCCTACGAGCAGTACTTC. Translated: CASSSSSGRAFSYEQYF.

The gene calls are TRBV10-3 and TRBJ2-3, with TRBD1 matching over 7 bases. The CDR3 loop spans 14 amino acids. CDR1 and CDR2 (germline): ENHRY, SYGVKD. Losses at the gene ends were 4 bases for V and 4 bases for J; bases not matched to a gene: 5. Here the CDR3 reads CAISGQGGSDTQYF. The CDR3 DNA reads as TGTGCCATCAGTGGACAGGGTGGGTCAGATACGCAGTATTTT.

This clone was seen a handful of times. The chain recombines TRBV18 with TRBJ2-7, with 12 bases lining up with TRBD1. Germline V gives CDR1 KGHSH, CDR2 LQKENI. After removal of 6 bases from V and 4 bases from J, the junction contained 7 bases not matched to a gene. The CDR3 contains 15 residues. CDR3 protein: CASSGGQGANYEQYF. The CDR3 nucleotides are TGTGCCAGCTCGGGGGGACAGGGGGCGAATTACGAGCAGTACTTC.

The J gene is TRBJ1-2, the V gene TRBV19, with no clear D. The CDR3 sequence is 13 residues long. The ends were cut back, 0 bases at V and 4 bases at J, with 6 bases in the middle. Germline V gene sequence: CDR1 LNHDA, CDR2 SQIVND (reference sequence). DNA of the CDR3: TGTGCCAGTAGTATAGAAACTTTCTATGGCTACACCTTC. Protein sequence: CASSIETFYGYTF.

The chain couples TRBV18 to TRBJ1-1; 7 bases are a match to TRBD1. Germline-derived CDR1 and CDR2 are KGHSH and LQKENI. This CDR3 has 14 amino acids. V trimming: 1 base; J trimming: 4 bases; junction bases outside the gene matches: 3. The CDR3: CASSPLQGGTEAFF. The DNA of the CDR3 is TGTGCCAGCTCACCACTGCAGGGGGGCACTGAAGCTTTCTTT.

CDR3 loop: CASSPVGTARNEQFF. CDR3 coding DNA: TGTGCCAGCAGTCCGGTGGGAACGGCAAGGAATGAGCAGTTCTTC. The chain carries TRBV6-5 and TRBJ2-1; D gene unclear. V dropped 5 bases and J dropped 7 bases, with 18 bases sitting between them. The CDR3 has 15 residues. CDR1 is MNHEY, CDR2 SVGAGI, per germline.

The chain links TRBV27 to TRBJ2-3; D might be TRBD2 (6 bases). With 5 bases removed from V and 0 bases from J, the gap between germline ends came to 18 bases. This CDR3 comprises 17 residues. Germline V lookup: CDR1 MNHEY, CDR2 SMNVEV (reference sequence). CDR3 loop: CASSPALAVSSTDTQYF. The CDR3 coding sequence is TGTGCCAGCAGTCCAGCATTAGCGGTTTCTAGCACAGATACGCAGTATTTT.

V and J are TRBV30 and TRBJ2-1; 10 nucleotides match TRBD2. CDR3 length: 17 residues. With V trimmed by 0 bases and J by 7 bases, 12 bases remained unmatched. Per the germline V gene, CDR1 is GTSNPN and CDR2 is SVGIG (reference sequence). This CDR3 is CAWSVRGAGGPRNEQFF. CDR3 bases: TGTGCCTGGAGTGTACGGGGAGCGGGGGGGCCGCGGAATGAGCAGTTCTTC.

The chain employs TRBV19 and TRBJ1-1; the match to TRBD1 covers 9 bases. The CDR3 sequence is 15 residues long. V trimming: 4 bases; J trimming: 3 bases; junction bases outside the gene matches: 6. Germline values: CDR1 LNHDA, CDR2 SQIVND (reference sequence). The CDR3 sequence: CASSTGQGYDTEAFF. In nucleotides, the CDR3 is TGTGCCAGTAGTACGGGACAGGGTTATGACACTGAAGCTTTCTTT.